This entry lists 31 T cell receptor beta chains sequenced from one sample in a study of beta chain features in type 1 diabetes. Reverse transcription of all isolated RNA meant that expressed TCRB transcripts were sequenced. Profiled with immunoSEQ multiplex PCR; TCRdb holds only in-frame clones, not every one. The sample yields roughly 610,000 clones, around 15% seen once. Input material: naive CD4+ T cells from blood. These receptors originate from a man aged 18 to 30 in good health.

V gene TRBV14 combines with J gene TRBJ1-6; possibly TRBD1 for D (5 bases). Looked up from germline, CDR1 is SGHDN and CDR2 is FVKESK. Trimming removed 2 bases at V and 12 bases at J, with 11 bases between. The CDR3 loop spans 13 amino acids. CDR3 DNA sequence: TGTGCCAGCAGCCAAAGTGGGGCATTACCCCTCCACTTT. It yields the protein CASSQSGALPLHF.

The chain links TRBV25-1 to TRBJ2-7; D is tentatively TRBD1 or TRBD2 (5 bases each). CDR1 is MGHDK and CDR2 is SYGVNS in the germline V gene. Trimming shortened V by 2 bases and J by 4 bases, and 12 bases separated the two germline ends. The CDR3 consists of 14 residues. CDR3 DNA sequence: TGTGCCAGCAGTGAAGGATCGGGGCCTTACGAGCAGTACTTC. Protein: CASSEGSGPYEQYF.

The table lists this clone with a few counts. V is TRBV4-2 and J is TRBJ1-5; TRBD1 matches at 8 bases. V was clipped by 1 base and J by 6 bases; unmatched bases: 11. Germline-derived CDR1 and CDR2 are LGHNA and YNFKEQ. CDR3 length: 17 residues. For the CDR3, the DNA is TGTGCCAGCAGCCAAGTCCAGGACAGGGATGATAGTCAGCCCCAGCATTTT. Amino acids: CASSQVQDRDDSQPQHF.

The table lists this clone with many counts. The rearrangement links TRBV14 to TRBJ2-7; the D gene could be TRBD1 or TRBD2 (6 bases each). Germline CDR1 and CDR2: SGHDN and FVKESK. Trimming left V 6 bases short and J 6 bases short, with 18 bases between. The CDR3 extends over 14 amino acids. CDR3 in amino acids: CASSRARGPFEQYF. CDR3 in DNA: TGTGCCAGCAGTCGAGCCCGGGGGCCCTTCGAGCAGTACTTC.

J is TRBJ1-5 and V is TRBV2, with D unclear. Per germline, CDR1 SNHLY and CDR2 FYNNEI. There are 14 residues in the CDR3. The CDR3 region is CARSVGLINQPQHF. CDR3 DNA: TGTGCAAGAAGTGTTGGACTGATCAATCAGCCCCAGCATTTT.

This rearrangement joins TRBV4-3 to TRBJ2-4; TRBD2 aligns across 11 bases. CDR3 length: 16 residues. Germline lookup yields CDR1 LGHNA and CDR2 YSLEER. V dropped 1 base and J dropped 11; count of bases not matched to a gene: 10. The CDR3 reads CASSQASGGTTRLQYF. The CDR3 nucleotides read TGCGCCAGCAGCCAAGCTAGCGGGGGGACGACACGTCTTCAGTACTTC.

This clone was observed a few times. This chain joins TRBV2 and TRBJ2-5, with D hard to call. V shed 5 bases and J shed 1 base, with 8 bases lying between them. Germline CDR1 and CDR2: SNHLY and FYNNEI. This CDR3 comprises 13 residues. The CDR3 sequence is CASSLDGQETQYF. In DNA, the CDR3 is TGTGCCAGCAGTCTGGACGGCCAAGAGACCCAGTACTTC.

The CDR3: CASSLELSSYEQYF. The CDR3 DNA reads TGTGCCAGCAGCTTGGAGCTCAGCTCCTACGAGCAGTACTTC. The chain couples TRBV5-4 to TRBJ2-7, with unresolved D. The germline V gene encodes CDR1 SGHNT and CDR2 YYREEE (reference sequence). The V gene lost 0 bases and the J gene lost 0 bases, with 7 bases spanning the gap. The CDR3 has 14 amino acids.

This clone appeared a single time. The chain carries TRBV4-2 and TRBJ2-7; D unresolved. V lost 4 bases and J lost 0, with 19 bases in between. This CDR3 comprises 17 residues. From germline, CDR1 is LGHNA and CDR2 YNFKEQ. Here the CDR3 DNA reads TGTGCCAGCAGCCCACGTGGTATGGTGAAAAGCTCCTACGAGCAGTACTTC. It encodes CASSPRGMVKSSYEQYF.

CDR3 DNA sequence: TGTGCCAGCAGCTTCGTCACCAAGAACTATGGCTACACCTTC. This gives the protein CASSFVTKNYGYTF. The V gene is TRBV5-4, the J gene TRBJ1-2; D unclear. The CDR3 totals 14 residues. Deletions cut 2 bases from V and 2 bases from J, with 10 bases between. Per the germline V gene, CDR1 is SGHNT and CDR2 is YYREEE (reference sequence).

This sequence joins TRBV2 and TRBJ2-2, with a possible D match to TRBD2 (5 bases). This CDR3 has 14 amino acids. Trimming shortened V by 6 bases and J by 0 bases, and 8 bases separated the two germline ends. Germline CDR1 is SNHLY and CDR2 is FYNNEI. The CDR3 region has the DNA TGTGCCAGCAGGCCAGCGGCGAACACCGGGGAGCTGTTTTTT. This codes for CASRPAANTGELFF. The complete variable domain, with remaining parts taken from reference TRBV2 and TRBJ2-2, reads EPEVTQTPSHQVTQMGQEVILRCVPISNHLYFYWYRQILGQKVEFLVSFYNNEISEKSEIFDDQFSVERPDGSNFTLKIRSTKLEDSAMYFCASRPAANTGELFFGEGSRLTVL.

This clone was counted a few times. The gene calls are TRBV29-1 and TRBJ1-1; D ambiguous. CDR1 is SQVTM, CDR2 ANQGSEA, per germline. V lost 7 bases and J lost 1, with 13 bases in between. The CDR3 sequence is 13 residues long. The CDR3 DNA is TGCAGCGCCGGGTCATTTCAGAACACTGAAGCTTTCTTT. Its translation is CSAGSFQNTEAFF.

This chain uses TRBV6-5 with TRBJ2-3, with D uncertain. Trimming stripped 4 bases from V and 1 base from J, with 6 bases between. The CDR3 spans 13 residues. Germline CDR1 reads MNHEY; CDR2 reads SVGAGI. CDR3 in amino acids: CASSFLRTDTQYF. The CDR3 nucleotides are TGTGCCAGCAGTTTCCTCCGCACAGATACGCAGTATTTT.

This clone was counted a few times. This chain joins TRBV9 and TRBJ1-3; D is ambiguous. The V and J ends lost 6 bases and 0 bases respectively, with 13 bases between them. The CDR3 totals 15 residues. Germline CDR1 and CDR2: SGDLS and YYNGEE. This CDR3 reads CASTQTPFSGNTIYF. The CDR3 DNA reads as TGTGCCAGCACCCAGACCCCATTCTCTGGAAACACCATATATTTT. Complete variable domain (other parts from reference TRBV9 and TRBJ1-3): DSGVTQTPKHLITATGQRVTLRCSPRSGDLSVYWYQQSLDQGLQFLIQYYNGEERAKGNILERFSAQQFPDLHSELNLSSLELGDSALYFCASTQTPFSGNTIYFGEGSWLTVV.

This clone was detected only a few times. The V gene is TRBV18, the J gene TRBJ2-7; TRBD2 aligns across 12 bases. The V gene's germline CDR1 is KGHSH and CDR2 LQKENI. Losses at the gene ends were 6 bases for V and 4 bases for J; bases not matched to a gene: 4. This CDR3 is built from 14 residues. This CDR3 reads CASSRTSGNYEQYF. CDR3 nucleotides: TGTGCCAGCTCCCGGACTAGCGGGAATTACGAGCAGTACTTC.

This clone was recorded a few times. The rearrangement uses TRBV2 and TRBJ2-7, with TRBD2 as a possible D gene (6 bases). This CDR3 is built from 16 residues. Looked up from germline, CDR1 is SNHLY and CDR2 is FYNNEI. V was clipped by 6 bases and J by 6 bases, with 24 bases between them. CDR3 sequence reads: CASSSLSRRGFSEQYF. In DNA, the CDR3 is TGTGCCAGCAGCAGCCTATCGAGGAGGGGCTTTAGCGAGCAGTACTTC.

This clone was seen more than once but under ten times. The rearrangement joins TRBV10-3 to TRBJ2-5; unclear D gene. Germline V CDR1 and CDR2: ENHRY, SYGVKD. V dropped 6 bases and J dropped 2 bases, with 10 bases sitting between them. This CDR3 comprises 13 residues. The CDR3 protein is CAISPGRQETQYF. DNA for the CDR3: TGTGCCATCAGCCCCGGTAGGCAAGAGACCCAGTACTTC.

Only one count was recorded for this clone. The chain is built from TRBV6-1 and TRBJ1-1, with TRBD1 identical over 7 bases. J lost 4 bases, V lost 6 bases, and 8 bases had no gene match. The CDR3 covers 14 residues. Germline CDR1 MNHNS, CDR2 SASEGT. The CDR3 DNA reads TGTGCCAGCAGGGGTCAGACAGGGTCCACTGAAGCTTTCTTT. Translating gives CASRGQTGSTEAFF.

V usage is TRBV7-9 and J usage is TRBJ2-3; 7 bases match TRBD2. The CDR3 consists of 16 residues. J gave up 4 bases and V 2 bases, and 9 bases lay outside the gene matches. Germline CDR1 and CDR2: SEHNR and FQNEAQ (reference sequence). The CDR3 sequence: CASSLTGGGGADTQYF. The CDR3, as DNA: TGTGCCAGCAGCTTAACGGGAGGTGGCGGAGCAGATACGCAGTATTTT.

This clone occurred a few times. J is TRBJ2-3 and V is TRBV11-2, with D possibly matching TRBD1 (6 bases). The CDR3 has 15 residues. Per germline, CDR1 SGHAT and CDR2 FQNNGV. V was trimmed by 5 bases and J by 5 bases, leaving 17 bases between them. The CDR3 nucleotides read TGTGCCAGCAGCACCCACAGGGCTAGTGTAGATACGCAGTATTTT. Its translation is CASSTHRASVDTQYF. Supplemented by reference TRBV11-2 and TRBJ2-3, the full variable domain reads EAGVAQSPRYKIIEKRQSVAFWCNPISGHATLYWYQQILGQGPKLLIQFQNNGVVDDSQLPKDRFSAERLKGVDSTLKIQPAKLEDSAVYLCASSTHRASVDTQYFGPGTRLTVL.

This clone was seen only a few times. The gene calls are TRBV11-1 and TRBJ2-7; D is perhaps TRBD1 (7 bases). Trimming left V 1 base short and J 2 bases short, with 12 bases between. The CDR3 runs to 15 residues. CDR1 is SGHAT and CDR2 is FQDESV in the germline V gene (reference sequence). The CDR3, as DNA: TGTGCCAGCAGCTTAGTACCAGGGGGGACCTACGAGCAGTACTTC. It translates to CASSLVPGGTYEQYF.

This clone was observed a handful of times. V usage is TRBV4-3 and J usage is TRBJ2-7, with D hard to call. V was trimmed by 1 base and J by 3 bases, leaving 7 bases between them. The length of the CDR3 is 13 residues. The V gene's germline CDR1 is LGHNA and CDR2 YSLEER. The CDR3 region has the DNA TGCGCCAGCAGCCAAGCAATGGGCTACGAGCAGTACTTC. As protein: CASSQAMGYEQYF.

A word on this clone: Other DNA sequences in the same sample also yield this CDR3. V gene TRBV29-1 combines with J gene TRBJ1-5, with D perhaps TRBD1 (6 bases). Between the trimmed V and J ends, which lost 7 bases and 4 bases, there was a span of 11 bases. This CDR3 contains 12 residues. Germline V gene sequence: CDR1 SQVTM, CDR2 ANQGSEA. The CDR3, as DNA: TGCAGCGCAATTCAGGGGAATCAGCCCCAGCATTTT. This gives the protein CSAIQGNQPQHF.

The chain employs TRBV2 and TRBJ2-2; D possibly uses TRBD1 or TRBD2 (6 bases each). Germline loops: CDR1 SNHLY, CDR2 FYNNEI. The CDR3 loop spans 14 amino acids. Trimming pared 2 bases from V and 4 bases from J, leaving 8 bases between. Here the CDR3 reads CASSEPGATGELFF. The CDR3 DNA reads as TGTGCCAGCAGTGAACCGGGGGCCACCGGGGAGCTGTTTTTT. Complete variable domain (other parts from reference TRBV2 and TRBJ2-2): EPEVTQTPSHQVTQMGQEVILRCVPISNHLYFYWYRQILGQKVEFLVSFYNNEISEKSEIFDDQFSVERPDGSNFTLKIRSTKLEDSAMYFCASSEPGATGELFFGEGSRLTVL.

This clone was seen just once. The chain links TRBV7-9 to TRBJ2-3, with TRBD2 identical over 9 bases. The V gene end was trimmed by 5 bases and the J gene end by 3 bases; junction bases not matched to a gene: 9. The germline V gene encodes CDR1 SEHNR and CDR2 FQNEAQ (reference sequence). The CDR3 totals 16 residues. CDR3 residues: CASSPQAGGRTDTQYF. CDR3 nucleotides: TGTGCCAGCAGCCCCCAGGCGGGAGGGAGGACAGATACGCAGTATTTT.

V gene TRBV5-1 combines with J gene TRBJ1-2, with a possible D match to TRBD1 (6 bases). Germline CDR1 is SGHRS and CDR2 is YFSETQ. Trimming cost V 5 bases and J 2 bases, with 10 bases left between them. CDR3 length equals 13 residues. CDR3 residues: CASSPDRNYGYTF. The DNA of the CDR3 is TGCGCCAGCAGTCCCGACAGGAACTATGGCTACACCTTC.

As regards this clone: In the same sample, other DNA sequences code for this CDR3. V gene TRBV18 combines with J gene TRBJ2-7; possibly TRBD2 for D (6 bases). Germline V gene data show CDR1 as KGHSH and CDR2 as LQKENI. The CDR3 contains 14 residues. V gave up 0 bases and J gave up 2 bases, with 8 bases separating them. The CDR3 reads CASSPPWGAYEQYF. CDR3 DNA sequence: TGTGCCAGCTCACCACCGTGGGGGGCCTACGAGCAGTACTTC.

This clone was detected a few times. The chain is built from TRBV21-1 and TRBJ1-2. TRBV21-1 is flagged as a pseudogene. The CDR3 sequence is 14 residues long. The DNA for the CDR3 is TGTGCCAGCAGCAAAGCGCTGGGGGTGGGTGGCTACACCTTC. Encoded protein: CASSKALGVGGYTF.

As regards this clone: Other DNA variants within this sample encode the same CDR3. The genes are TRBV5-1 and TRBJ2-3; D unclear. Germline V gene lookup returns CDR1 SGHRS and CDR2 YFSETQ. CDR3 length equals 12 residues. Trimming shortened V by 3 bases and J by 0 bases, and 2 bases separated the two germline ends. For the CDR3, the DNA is TGCGCCAGCAGCTCGAGCACAGATACGCAGTATTTT. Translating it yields CASSSSTDTQYF.

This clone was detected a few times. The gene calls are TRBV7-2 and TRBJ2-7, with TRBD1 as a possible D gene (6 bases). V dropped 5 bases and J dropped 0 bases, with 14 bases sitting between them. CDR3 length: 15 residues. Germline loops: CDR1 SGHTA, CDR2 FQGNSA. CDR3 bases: TGTGCCAGCAGCCCAGGGGTCGGTAACTCCTACGAGCAGTACTTC. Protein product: CASSPGVGNSYEQYF.

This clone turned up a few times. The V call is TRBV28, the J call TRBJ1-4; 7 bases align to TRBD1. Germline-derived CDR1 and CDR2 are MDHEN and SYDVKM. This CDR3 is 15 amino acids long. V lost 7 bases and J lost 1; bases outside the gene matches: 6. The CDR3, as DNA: TGTGCCAGCAAAGGGGGCAGGCTAACTAATGAAAAACTGTTTTTT. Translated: CASKGGRLTNEKLFF.